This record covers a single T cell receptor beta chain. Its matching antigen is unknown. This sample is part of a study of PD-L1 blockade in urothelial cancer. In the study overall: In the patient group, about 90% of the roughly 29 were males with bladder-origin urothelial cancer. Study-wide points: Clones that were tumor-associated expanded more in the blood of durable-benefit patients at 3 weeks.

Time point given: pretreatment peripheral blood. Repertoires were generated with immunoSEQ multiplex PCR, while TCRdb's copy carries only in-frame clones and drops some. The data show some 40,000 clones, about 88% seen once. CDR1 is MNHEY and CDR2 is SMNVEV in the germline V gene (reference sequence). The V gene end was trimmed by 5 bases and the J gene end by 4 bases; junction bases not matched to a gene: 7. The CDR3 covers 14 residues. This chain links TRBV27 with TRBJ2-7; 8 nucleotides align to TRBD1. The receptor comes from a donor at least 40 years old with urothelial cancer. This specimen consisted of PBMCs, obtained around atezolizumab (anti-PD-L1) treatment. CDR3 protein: CASSPDRVAYEQYF. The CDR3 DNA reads TGTGCCAGCAGTCCGGACAGGGTGGCGTACGAGCAGTACTTC.